This is a list of T cell receptor beta chains from one sample in a study of shared T cell receptors in the human thymus. The repertoire was sequenced with immunoSEQ multiplex PCR; TCRdb's copy has only in-frame clones and lacks some. Of about 660,000 clones in the sample, 70% to 90% were seen once. This sample was also put to use in a study of human thymus T cells.

Input material: thymocytes. Receptor source: a boy under three years old with a congenital heart defect. Both conserved end residues are part of each CDR3. The D gene is left open where the match is weak. Not all rows give a size; the values are once, few, many and, for expanded clones, a class.

abundance	v_gene	j_gene	d_gene	CDR3aa	CDR3nt
NA	TRBV14	TRBJ2-1	TRBD2	CASSPGTSGRAGYNEQFF	TGTGCCAGCAGCCCCGGGACTAGCGGGAGGGCCGGCTACAATGAGCAGTTCTTC
NA	TRBV14	TRBJ1-1	NA	CASSQDLGGGNTEAFF	TGTGCCAGCAGCCAAGATCTCGGGGGTGGGAACACTGAAGCTTTCTTT
once	TRBV5-4	TRBJ2-7	TRBD2	CASSLTSGSAEQYF	TGTGCCAGCAGCCTGACTAGCGGGAGTGCCGAGCAGTACTTC
NA	TRBV27	TRBJ2-5	TRBD2	CASNAAKLAGRETQYF	TGTGCCAGCAATGCAGCGAAACTAGCGGGACGAGAGACCCAGTACTTC
NA	TRBV27	TRBJ2-7	TRBD2	CASSQTSGRFQYF	TGTGCCAGCAGTCAGACTAGCGGGAGGTTTCAGTACTTC
NA	TRBV13	TRBJ1-5	NA	CASSLGPVRAGHQPQHF	TGTGCCAGCAGCTTAGGCCCGGTCCGGGCGGGGCATCAGCCCCAGCATTTT
once	TRBV10-3	TRBJ1-2	NA	CATEGFRGYGYTF	TGTGCCACTGAGGGGTTCAGGGGCTATGGCTACACCTTC
NA	TRBV28	TRBJ2-3	NA	CASSFRGRSTDTQYF	TGTGCCAGCAGTTTTAGGGGGAGAAGCACAGATACGCAGTATTTT
NA	TRBV4-3	TRBJ2-7	NA	CASSQDRIQGLYHEQYF	TGCGCCAGCAGCCAAGATCGGATCCAGGGCCTATATCACGAGCAGTACTTC
NA	TRBV30	TRBJ2-7	NA	CAWSAGHRVRALEQYF	TGTGCCTGGAGTGCCGGACACAGGGTTCGAGCGTTAGAGCAGTACTTC
NA	TRBV7-3	TRBJ2-3	TRBD2	CASSPMVGAGLEADTQYF	TGTGCCAGCAGCCCAATGGTGGGAGCGGGACTAGAGGCAGATACGCAGTATTTT
NA	TRBV4-1	TRBJ2-2	NA	CASSHGAGPDTGELFF	TGCGCCAGCAGCCATGGGGCGGGACCGGACACCGGGGAGCTGTTTTTT
NA	TRBV5-1	TRBJ2-1	TRBD2	CASSPDLLAGTYIGEQFF	TGCGCCAGCAGCCCCGACCTTTTAGCGGGAACCTACATTGGAGAGCAGTTCTTC
NA	TRBV27	TRBJ2-1	TRBD2	CASSFGTSVYNEQFF	TGTGCCAGCAGTTTCGGGACTAGCGTATACAATGAGCAGTTCTTC
NA	TRBV11-2	TRBJ1-2	TRBD1	CASRDLTGGVLYGYTF	TGTGCCAGCAGAGACCTTACAGGGGGAGTCCTCTATGGCTACACCTTC
NA	TRBV12-5	TRBJ1-1	TRBD1	CASGPLDRVNTEAFF	TGTGCTAGTGGCCCTTTGGACAGGGTTAACACTGAAGCTTTCTTT
NA	TRBV7-8	TRBJ2-2	TRBD1	CASSRQGDLTGELFF	TGTGCCAGCAGCCGACAGGGGGACCTCACCGGGGAGCTGTTTTTT
NA	TRBV30	TRBJ2-1	NA	CAWTPGPTGSSYNEQFF	TGTGCCTGGACCCCCGGACCCACAGGGAGCTCCTACAATGAGCAGTTCTTC